The sample holds many counts of the clone carrying this T cell receptor (beta chain). Its antigen remains unknown. TCRdb used MiXCR to reprocess the multiplex PCR reads, holding one entry per CDR3 protein. This sample carries fewer than 200,000 distinct CDR3 sequences, 30% to 35% of them seen once, and the ten largest clones take about 4%. This sample stems from a study of breast tumors, draining lymph nodes, adjacent tissues. CDR3 length: 13 residues. Germline CDR1 reads SQVTM; CDR2 reads ANQGSEA. V was trimmed by 4 bases and J by 1 base, leaving 9 bases between them. Samples came from axillary lymph nodes draining the breast cancer. General study results and limits: Most tumor T cells seemingly derive from lymph node, then expand in tumor. Tumor repertoires ranked between lymph nodes and nontumor tissue in diversity, with V and J gene preferences.

This TCR was recovered from a female donor with breast cancer. Some clones in this sample may be carry-over from other donors' samples. What was sequenced was axillary lymph node tissue. V usage is TRBV29-1 and J usage is TRBJ2-3; D possibly corresponds to TRBD2 (6 bases). The CDR3 region is CSVVIAGTDTQYF. CDR3 nucleotides: TGCAGCGTTGTGATAGCGGGCACAGATACGCAGTATTTT.